This T cell receptor (beta chain) comes out of a study of early T cells in non-severe SARS-CoV-2 infection. Study observations and caveats: Database matching using VDJdb favored anti-spike CD8 responses, with private and CD4 specificities left missing.

Individual cDNA molecules each received unique molecular identifiers attached to them. TCRdb re-analysed the 5' RACE reads in MiXCR, keeping a single row per CDR3 protein. The sample contains tens of thousands of distinct CDR3 sequences, approximately 6.1% of which appear only once. This clonotype was counted at least ten times. Its antigen remains unidentified. V shed 4 bases and J 1 base; nucleotides not matched to a gene: 3. The CDR3 length is 15 residues. Looked up from germline, CDR1 is MNHNY and CDR2 is SVGAGI (reference sequence). Sequencing used whole blood, obtained at baseline. The chain is built from TRBV6-6 and TRBJ2-3, with 9 bases fitting TRBD2. The receptor's source is an adult who was a healthcare worker with PCR-confirmed SARS-CoV-2 infection or an uninfected control (not recorded which). The CDR3 coding sequence is TGTGCCAGCAGTTCACTAGCGGGCGGCACAGATACGCAGTATTTT. Translating gives CASSSLAGGTDTQYF.